The next 21 T cell receptor beta chains were all read from a single sample in a study of T cell responses to AZD1222 COVID-19 vaccine. Profiled with immunoSEQ multiplex PCR; TCRdb holds only in-frame clones, not every one. The data contain some 170,000 clones, 90% to 95% of them singletons. Sequences were derived from peripheral blood, sampled on day 0 of AZD1222 vaccination. These receptors originate from an adult in good health.

The chain joins TRBV12-3 or TRBV12-4 to TRBJ1-1, with TRBD1 as a possible D gene (6 bases). The CDR3 runs to 13 residues. V lost 5 bases and J lost 1, with 8 bases in between. The CDR3 sequence: CASSRTENTEAFF. The CDR3 DNA is TGTGCCAGCAGTAGGACAGAGAACACTGAAGCTTTCTTT.

The chain combines TRBV5-1 with TRBJ2-5, with 9 bases identical to TRBD2. CDR1 SGHRS and CDR2 YFSETQ come from the germline V gene. The V gene end was trimmed by 0 bases and the J gene end by 4 bases; junction bases not matched to a gene: 7. This CDR3 has 16 amino acids. The CDR3 region has the DNA TGCGCCAGCAGCTTGGTGATAGCGGGAGTTGGAGAGACCCAGTACTTC. Translating gives CASSLVIAGVGETQYF.

This sequence joins TRBV7-2 and TRBJ2-7; a weak D match, TRBD2 (6 bases). V shed 8 bases and J shed 1 base, with 12 bases lying between them. This CDR3 comprises 13 residues. Per germline, CDR1 SGHTA and CDR2 FQGNSA. The CDR3 sequence is CASGVAESYEQYF. The CDR3 DNA follows: TGTGCCAGCGGGGTAGCGGAGTCCTACGAGCAGTACTTC.

The chain employs TRBV5-4 and TRBJ1-6, with D tentatively TRBD1 (5 bases). Per the germline V gene, CDR1 is SGHNT and CDR2 is YYREEE (reference sequence). This CDR3 has 14 amino acids. Trimming took off 5 bases at V and 7 bases at J, with 13 bases between the two ends. The CDR3 protein is CASSSRGRNSPLHF. In DNA, the CDR3 is TGTGCCAGCAGTTCCCGGGGCCGAAATTCACCCCTCCACTTT.

The chain joins TRBV29-1 to TRBJ2-7; D unresolved. From germline, CDR1 is SQVTM and CDR2 ANQGSEA. This CDR3 comprises 13 residues. V was cut by 2 bases and J by 6 bases, with 14 bases left in between. CDR3 nucleotides: TGCAGCGTTGAAACGGAGAAGGGCCTCGAGCAGTACTTC. Its translation: CSVETEKGLEQYF.

This rearrangement joins TRBV5-1 to TRBJ1-1; perhaps TRBD1 as D (5 bases). Trimming pared 2 bases from V and 0 bases from J, leaving 11 bases between. CDR1 and CDR2 from the germline V gene are SGHRS and YFSETQ. CDR3 size: 15 residues. CDR3 region: CASSFTRGVNTEAFF. In DNA, the CDR3 is TGCGCCAGCAGCTTCACGCGGGGCGTGAACACTGAAGCTTTCTTT.

The chain has TRBV27 and TRBJ1-1; no definite D call. Germline V gene data show CDR1 as MNHEY and CDR2 as SMNVEV (reference sequence). V was trimmed by 4 bases and J by 3 bases, leaving 9 bases between them. The CDR3 has 13 amino acids. The DNA of the CDR3 is TGTGCCAGCAGTTATCTTGGGTACACTGAAGCTTTCTTT. It is translated as CASSYLGYTEAFF.

This clone is a singleton in its sample. The chain has TRBV5-1 and TRBJ2-7, with D possibly TRBD1 on 6 matching bases. V was clipped by 7 bases and J by 1 base, with 9 bases between them. The germline V gene has CDR1 SGHRS and CDR2 YFSETQ. CDR3 size: 12 residues. The CDR3 nucleotides are TGCGCCAGCTTTGGACAGTCCTACGAGCAGTACTTC. Amino acid sequence: CASFGQSYEQYF.

The chain links TRBV2 to TRBJ2-7, with 12 bases aligning to TRBD2. The CDR3 has 12 amino acids. Per germline, CDR1 SNHLY and CDR2 FYNNEI. With 10 bases clipped from V and 4 bases from J, the junction kept 2 bases outside the gene matches. The CDR3 region is CAIGTSGYEQYF. The CDR3 DNA reads as TGTGCCATCGGGACTAGCGGGTACGAGCAGTACTTC.

This rearrangement joins TRBV6-1 to TRBJ1-2, with D unresolved. This CDR3 has 11 residues. With 0 bases removed from V and 8 bases from J, the gap between germline ends came to 4 bases. Germline loops: CDR1 MNHNS, CDR2 SASEGT. The CDR3: CASSEAGGYTF. CDR3 nucleotide sequence: TGTGCCAGCAGTGAAGCCGGCGGCTACACCTTC.

The CDR3 nucleotides read TGCAGCGTTGAAGGCCGCTGGGGGGAACTGTTTTTT. Its protein is CSVEGRWGELFF. This rearrangement joins TRBV29-1 to TRBJ1-4, with TRBD1 as a possible D gene (5 bases). The germline V and J ends were trimmed by 1 base and 12 bases, with 12 bases remaining between them. Looked up from germline, CDR1 is SQVTM and CDR2 is ANQGSEA. The CDR3 totals 12 residues. Together with reference TRBV29-1 and TRBJ1-4, the CDR3 gives the full variable domain: SAVISQKPSRDICQRGTSLTIQCQVDSQVTMMFWYRQQPGQSLTLIATANQGSEATYESGFVIDKFPISRPNLTFSTLTVSNMSPEDSSIYLCSVEGRWGELFFGSGTQLSVL.

The CDR3 loop reads CASSLAGTGGYEQYF. The DNA of the CDR3 is TGTGCCAGCAGCTTAGCCGGGACTGGGGGCTACGAGCAGTACTTC. V gene TRBV7-9 combines with J gene TRBJ2-7; TRBD2 is a possible D gene (6 bases). Germline CDR1 is SEHNR and CDR2 is FQNEAQ (reference sequence). Trimming removed 0 bases at V and 3 bases at J, with 12 bases between. The CDR3 length is 15 residues.

V gene TRBV7-9 combines with J gene TRBJ2-1; a possible D gene is TRBD2 (5 bases). V shed 1 base and J shed 5 bases, with 15 bases lying between them. The V gene's germline CDR1 is SEHNR and CDR2 FQNEAQ (reference sequence). The CDR3 loop spans 16 amino acids. In DNA form, the CDR3 reads TGTGCCAGCAGCTTAGAAACGGGGAGAGGCGACAATGAGCAGTTCTTC. This sequence encodes CASSLETGRGDNEQFF.

V is TRBV5-1 and J is TRBJ1-1; D not certain. Germline CDR1 is SGHRS and CDR2 is YFSETQ. Trimming removed 4 bases from V and 4 bases from J, with 11 bases in between. This CDR3 has 13 amino acids. CDR3 coding DNA: TGCGCCAGCAGCAACGGGGTGTTCACTGAAGCTTTCTTT. Protein sequence: CASSNGVFTEAFF.

The J gene is TRBJ2-7, the V gene TRBV19; no firm D call. This CDR3 contains 12 residues. The germline gives CDR1 LNHDA, CDR2 SQIVND (reference sequence). The V gene lost 5 bases and the J gene lost 2 bases, with 7 bases spanning the gap. CDR3 protein: CASSPGTYEQYF. The DNA for the CDR3 is TGTGCCAGTAGTCCTGGGACCTACGAGCAGTACTTC.

This clone was detected only once. The chain has TRBV6-1 and TRBJ2-2; D is uncertain. This CDR3 is built from 15 residues. CDR1 MNHNS and CDR2 SASEGT come from the germline V gene. V was clipped by 1 base and J by 3 bases, with 9 bases between them. CDR3 region: CASSEVALDTGELFF. The CDR3 nucleotides are TGTGCCAGCAGTGAAGTGGCCTTGGACACCGGGGAGCTGTTTTTT.

The chain is built from TRBV5-1 and TRBJ2-7; 7 nucleotides line up with TRBD2. The CDR3 has 14 amino acids. Germline trimming cut 0 bases from V and 6 bases from J; bases unmatched to any gene: 6. Per the germline V gene, CDR1 is SGHRS and CDR2 is YFSETQ. Written as DNA, the CDR3 is TGCGCCAGCAGCTTGGTGTCCGGGACTACCGAGCAGTACTTC. Protein product: CASSLVSGTTEQYF.

The chain links TRBV7-9 to TRBJ2-6; D remains unclear. V was pared by 4 bases and J by 0 bases, with 4 bases between. The CDR3 is made up of 14 amino acids. The germline gives CDR1 SEHNR, CDR2 FQNEAQ (reference sequence). The CDR3 sequence: CASSSTSGANVLTF. The DNA for the CDR3 is TGTGCCAGCAGCTCGACCTCTGGGGCCAACGTCCTGACTTTC.

The chain links TRBV5-1 to TRBJ1-1, with a possible D match to TRBD1 (5 bases). The germline V gene encodes CDR1 SGHRS and CDR2 YFSETQ. The CDR3 spans 14 residues. V dropped 0 bases and J dropped 4 bases, with 10 bases sitting between them. DNA of the CDR3: TGCGCCAGCAGCTTGGTTGGGGGTGGCACTGAAGCTTTCTTT. Its translation is CASSLVGGGTEAFF.

The gene calls are TRBV21-1 and TRBJ1-6; TRBD1 was called by the table and not checked on the DNA. TRBV21-1 has pseudogene status. There are 15 residues in the CDR3. CDR3 sequence: CASSKGEGDGSPLHF. CDR3 bases: TGTGCCAGCAGCAAAGGAGAGGGGGATGGTTCACCCCTCCACTTT.

The rearrangement joins TRBV4-2 to TRBJ1-1; perhaps TRBD1 as D (5 bases). V was shortened by 3 bases and J by 4 bases, with 15 bases between the two germline ends. Germline V gene lookup returns CDR1 LGHNA and CDR2 YNFKEQ. The CDR3 is 15 amino acids. CDR3 residues: CASSHGEGSRTEAFF. In nucleotides, the CDR3 is TGTGCCAGCAGCCATGGCGAGGGGTCTCGCACTGAAGCTTTCTTT.